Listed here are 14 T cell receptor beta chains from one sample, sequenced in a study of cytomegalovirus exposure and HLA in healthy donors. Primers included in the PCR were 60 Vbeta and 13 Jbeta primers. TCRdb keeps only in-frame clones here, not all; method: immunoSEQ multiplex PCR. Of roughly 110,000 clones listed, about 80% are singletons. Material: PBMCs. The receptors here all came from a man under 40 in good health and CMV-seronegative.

In DNA form, the CDR3 reads TGTGCCAGCGGCCCGGGTCCACCCTCCGAGCAGTACTTC. This translates into CASGPGPPSEQYF. This chain connects TRBV6-5 to TRBJ2-7; D not certain. Germline CDR1 reads MNHEY; CDR2 reads SVGAGI. This CDR3 has 13 residues. V was trimmed by 8 bases and J by 6 bases, leaving 17 bases between them.

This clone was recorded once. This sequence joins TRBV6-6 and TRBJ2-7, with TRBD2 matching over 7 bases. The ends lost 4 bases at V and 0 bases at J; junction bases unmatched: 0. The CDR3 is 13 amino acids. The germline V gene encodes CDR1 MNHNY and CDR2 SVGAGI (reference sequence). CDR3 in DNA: TGTGCCAGCAGTTGGACTAGCTCCTACGAGCAGTACTTC. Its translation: CASSWTSSYEQYF.

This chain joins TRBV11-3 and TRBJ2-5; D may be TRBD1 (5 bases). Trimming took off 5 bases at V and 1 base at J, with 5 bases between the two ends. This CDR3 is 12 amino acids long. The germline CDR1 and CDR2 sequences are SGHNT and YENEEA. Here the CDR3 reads CASSGAQETQYF. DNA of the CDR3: TGTGCCAGCAGCGGGGCCCAAGAGACCCAGTACTTC.

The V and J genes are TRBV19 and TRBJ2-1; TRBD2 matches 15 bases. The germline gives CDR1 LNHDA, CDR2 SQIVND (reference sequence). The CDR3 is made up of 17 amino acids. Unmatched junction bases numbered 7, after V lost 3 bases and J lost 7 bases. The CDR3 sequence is CASSIRTSGRARNEQFF. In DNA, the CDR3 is TGTGCCAGTAGTATCAGGACTAGCGGGAGGGCCAGAAATGAGCAGTTCTTC.

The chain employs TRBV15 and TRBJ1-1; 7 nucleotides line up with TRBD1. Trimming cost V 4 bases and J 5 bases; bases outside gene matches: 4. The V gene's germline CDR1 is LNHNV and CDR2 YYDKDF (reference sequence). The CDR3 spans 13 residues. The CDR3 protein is CATSTTGETEAFF. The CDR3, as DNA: TGTGCCACCAGCACTACAGGGGAAACTGAAGCTTTCTTT.

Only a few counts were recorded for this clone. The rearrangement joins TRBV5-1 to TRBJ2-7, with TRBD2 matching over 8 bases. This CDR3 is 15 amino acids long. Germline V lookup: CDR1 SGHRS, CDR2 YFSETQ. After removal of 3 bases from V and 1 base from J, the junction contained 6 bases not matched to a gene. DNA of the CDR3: TGCGCCAGCAGCTCACCTAGCGGGTGGTCCTACGAGCAGTACTTC. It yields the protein CASSSPSGWSYEQYF.

The CDR3 nucleotides read TGCGCCAGCAGCTTGCCCAGAACAGGGTCCTACAATGAGCAGTTCTTC. This encodes CASSLPRTGSYNEQFF. The chain employs TRBV5-1 and TRBJ2-1, with D perhaps matching TRBD1 (6 bases). Trimming took 1 base from V and 1 from J, leaving 12 bases between them. Germline V gene sequence: CDR1 SGHRS, CDR2 YFSETQ. The CDR3 has 16 residues.

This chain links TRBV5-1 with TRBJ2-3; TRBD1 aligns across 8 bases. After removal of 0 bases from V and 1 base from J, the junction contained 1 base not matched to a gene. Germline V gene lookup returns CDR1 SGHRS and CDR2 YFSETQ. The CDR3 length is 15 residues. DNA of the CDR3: TGCGCCAGCAGCTTGGCGGACAGGGGCACAGATACGCAGTATTTT. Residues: CASSLADRGTDTQYF.

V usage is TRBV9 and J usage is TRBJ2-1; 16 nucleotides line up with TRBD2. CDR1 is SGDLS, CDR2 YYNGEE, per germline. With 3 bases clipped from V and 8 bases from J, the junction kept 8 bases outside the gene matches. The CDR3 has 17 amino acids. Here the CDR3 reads CASSAGTSGGAYDEQFF. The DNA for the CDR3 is TGTGCCAGCAGCGCCGGGACTAGCGGGGGGGCCTATGATGAGCAGTTCTTC.

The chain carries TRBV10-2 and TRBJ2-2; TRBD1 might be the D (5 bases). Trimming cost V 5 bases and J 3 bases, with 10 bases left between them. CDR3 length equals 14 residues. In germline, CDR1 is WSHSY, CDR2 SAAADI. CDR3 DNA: TGCGCCAGCAGTATGGGGCTGGACACCGGGGAGCTGTTTTTT. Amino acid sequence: CASSMGLDTGELFF.

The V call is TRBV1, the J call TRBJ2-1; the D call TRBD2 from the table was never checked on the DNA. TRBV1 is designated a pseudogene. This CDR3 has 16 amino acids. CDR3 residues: CTSSNQLAGFYNEQFF. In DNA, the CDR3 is TGCACCAGCAGCAACCAACTAGCGGGGTTTTACAATGAGCAGTTCTTC.

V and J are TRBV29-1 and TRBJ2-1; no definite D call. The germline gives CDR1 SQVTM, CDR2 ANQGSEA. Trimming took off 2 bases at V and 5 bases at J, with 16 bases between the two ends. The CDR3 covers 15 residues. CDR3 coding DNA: TGCAGCGTTGAACCCCCCGTGATTGCGAACAATGAGCAGTTCTTC. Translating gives CSVEPPVIANNEQFF.

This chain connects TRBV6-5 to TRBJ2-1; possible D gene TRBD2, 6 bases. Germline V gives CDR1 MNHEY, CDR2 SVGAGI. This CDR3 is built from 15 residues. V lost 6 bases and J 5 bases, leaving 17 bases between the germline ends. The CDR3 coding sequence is TGTGCCAGCAGCCCCTCTCCTGGAGGGGACAATGAGCAGTTCTTC. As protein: CASSPSPGGDNEQFF.

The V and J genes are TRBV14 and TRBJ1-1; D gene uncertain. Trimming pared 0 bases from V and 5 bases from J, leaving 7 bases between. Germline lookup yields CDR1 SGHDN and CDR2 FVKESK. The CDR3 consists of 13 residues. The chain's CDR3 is CASSQDRQTEAFF. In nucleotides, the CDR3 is TGTGCCAGCAGCCAAGATCGTCAGACTGAAGCTTTCTTT.